This TCR beta chain was sequenced during a study of shared clonotypes between healthy human individuals. The germline CDR1 and CDR2 sequences are PRHDT and FYEKMQ (reference sequence). V was clipped by 5 bases and J by 2 bases, with 24 bases between them. The CDR3 is 18 residues long. This table comes from immunoSEQ multiplex PCR, and its TCRdb copy is limited to in-frame clones, with some not included. The sample lists about 1.5 million clones; 95% to 99% were seen once. The TCR comes from a man younger than 45 in good health. Sequenced: naive CD4+ T cells sorted from blood. Noted subset: CD45RA+ positively selected. This chain links TRBV13 with TRBJ2-5; D is undetermined. In DNA form, the CDR3 reads TGTGCCAGCAGCCGAATAATTTTCGGCTCGGACGGGCAAGAGACCCAGTACTTC. It is translated as CASSRIIFGSDGQETQYF.